The 10 T cell receptor beta chains in this list originate from one sample, sequenced in a study of T-cell memory formation after mild COVID-19. MiXCR, applied by TCRdb to the 5' RACE reads, yields one record per CDR3 protein. This table has some 120,000 distinct CDR3 sequences, approximately 17% appearing once. Sequenced input: PBMCs or a T cell subset sorted from them (not recorded which). The receptors originated from a man aged 18 to 30 who had mild COVID-19 (a few samples of this study predate the infection). Cell type and time point are not known.

Many counts were recorded for this clonotype. This chain connects TRBV9 to TRBJ2-5; 13 nucleotides agree with TRBD2. Germline assignment: CDR1 SGDLS and CDR2 YYNGEE. This CDR3 is built from 15 residues. J gave up 4 bases and V 0 bases, and 0 bases lay outside the gene matches. The CDR3 DNA reads TGTGCCAGCAGCGTAGGGACTAGCGGGGGAGAGACCCAGTACTTC. Translation gives CASSVGTSGGETQYF. Combining the CDR3 with reference TRBV9 and TRBJ2-5 gives the whole variable domain DSGVTQTPKHLITATGQRVTLRCSPRSGDLSVYWYQQSLDQGLQFLIQYYNGEERAKGNILERFSAQQFPDLHSELNLSSLELGDSALYFCASSVGTSGGETQYFGPGTRLLVL.

This chain joins TRBV7-2 and TRBJ1-2; 8 nucleotides agree with TRBD1. Germline CDR1 SGHTA, CDR2 FQGNSA. The CDR3 covers 14 residues. The trim removed 1 base at V and 6 bases at J, leaving 4 bases unmatched. CDR3 sequence: CASSLDRGGHGYTF. Here the CDR3 DNA reads TGTGCCAGCAGCTTAGACAGGGGGGGGCATGGCTACACCTTC. The whole variable domain, filled in from reference TRBV7-2 and TRBJ1-2, reads GAGVSQSPSNKVTEKGKDVELRCDPISGHTALYWYRQSLGQGLEFLIYFQGNSAPDKSGLPSDRFSAERTGGSVSTLTIQRTQQEDSAVYLCASSLDRGGHGYTFGSGTRLTVV.

This clonotype has only a few counts. The chain couples TRBV4-3 to TRBJ2-5; D might be TRBD1 (7 bases). CDR3 length equals 16 residues. V lost 1 base, J lost 1 base, and 13 bases lay in between. CDR1 is LGHNA, CDR2 YSLEER, per germline. The CDR3 region is CASSQGRGLFQETQYF. The CDR3 nucleotides are TGCGCCAGCAGCCAAGGGAGGGGGCTTTTCCAAGAGACCCAGTACTTC.

This clonotype has only a few counts. The DNA of the CDR3 is TGCGCCAGCAGCTTGGTTGTGGCCAGGACCTACGAGCAGTACTTC. Translated, it gives CASSLVVARTYEQYF. J is TRBJ2-7 and V is TRBV5-1; D remains ambiguous. V was trimmed by 0 bases and J by 2 bases, leaving 12 bases between them. The germline gives CDR1 SGHRS, CDR2 YFSETQ. The CDR3 loop spans 15 amino acids.

The chain joins TRBV7-2 to TRBJ2-2; D might be TRBD1 (6 bases). Trimming shortened V by 5 bases and J by 8 bases, and 18 bases separated the two germline ends. The germline CDR1 and CDR2 sequences are SGHTA and FQGNSA. The CDR3 has 15 amino acids. The CDR3 sequence: CASSARQGGFGELFF. In nucleotides, the CDR3 is TGTGCCAGCAGCGCGCGTCAAGGGGGTTTTGGGGAGCTGTTTTTT.

In its sample, this clonotype was seen a few times. This chain connects TRBV9 to TRBJ1-1, with 9 bases aligning to TRBD1. V lost 0 bases, J lost 7 bases, and 4 bases stayed unmatched. This CDR3 comprises 14 residues. Germline values: CDR1 SGDLS, CDR2 YYNGEE. This CDR3 is CASSVVQGAGEAFF. In nucleotides, the CDR3 is TGTGCCAGCAGCGTAGTACAGGGGGCGGGTGAAGCTTTCTTT.

This clonotype was observed a few times. The chain carries TRBV4-3 and TRBJ2-3, with D perhaps given as TRBD1 or TRBD2 (5 bases each). V was trimmed by 0 bases and J by 2 bases, leaving 12 bases between them. From germline, CDR1 is LGHNA and CDR2 YSLEER. CDR3 length equals 16 residues. CDR3 amino acids: CASSQEVPGPTDTQYF. The CDR3 DNA is TGCGCCAGCAGCCAAGAAGTTCCGGGGCCCACAGATACGCAGTATTTT.

The V call is TRBV9, the J call TRBJ1-2, with D possibly matching TRBD1 (6 bases). The CDR3 consists of 15 residues. V was cut by 4 bases and J by 0 bases, with 13 bases left in between. The V gene's germline CDR1 is SGDLS and CDR2 YYNGEE. Here the CDR3 reads CASSLTGRANYGYTF. The CDR3 DNA is TGTGCCAGCAGCCTCACAGGGCGCGCTAACTATGGCTACACCTTC.

This clonotype was seen only a few times. The chain couples TRBV12-3 or TRBV12-4 to TRBJ1-6; TRBD1 might be the D (5 bases). Trimming took 6 bases from V and 10 from J, leaving 16 bases between them. CDR3 length: 14 residues. Here the CDR3 reads CASSHRGAASPLHF. The DNA for the CDR3 is TGTGCCAGCAGCCACCGCGGGGCGGCGTCACCCCTCCACTTT.

The V call is TRBV7-6, the J call TRBJ2-1, with 9 positions matching TRBD2. CDR1 is SGHVS and CDR2 is FNYEAQ in the germline V gene. The CDR3 has 17 residues. Trimming at V came to 0 bases and at J to 5 bases, leaving 8 bases not matched to a gene. This CDR3 reads CASSLAVRASGDNEQFF. The CDR3 region has the DNA TGTGCCAGCAGCTTAGCGGTCCGGGCTAGCGGGGACAATGAGCAGTTCTTC.